The 23 T cell receptor beta chains in this list originate from one sample, sequenced in a study of spatial heterogeneity in lung cancer. Whole-study results and caveats: Counts that tracked tumor mutation counts were those of expanded intratumoral alpha and beta TCRs.

Time point in this sample: sample taken at primary tumor resection. These receptors' antigens are unknown. TCRdb reprocessed the 5' RACE reads via MiXCR and lists one record per CDR3 protein. The repertoire has thousands of distinct CDR3 sequences, roughly 5.3% of them found once; the top ten carry approximately 15%. Sequencing used lung tumor tissue, obtained at surgery. The source of these receptors is a female donor with early-stage non-small cell lung cancer.

This clonotype was counted at least ten times. This rearrangement joins TRBV29-1 to TRBJ2-5, with 8 bases identical to TRBD2. Germline assignment: CDR1 SQVTM and CDR2 ANQGSEA. The CDR3 has 13 residues. Unmatched junction bases numbered 6, after V lost 4 bases and J lost 5 bases. The CDR3 spells CSVGVGGDETQYF. The CDR3 bases are TGCAGCGTTGGGGTCGGGGGGGACGAGACCCAGTACTTC.

This clonotype was counted many times. This chain uses TRBV19 with TRBJ1-5; 7 bases fit TRBD1. Germline V gives CDR1 LNHDA, CDR2 SQIVND (reference sequence). The CDR3 has 15 residues. Unmatched junction bases numbered 8, after V lost 7 bases and J lost 2 bases. CDR3 in amino acids: CASKKGAVGNQPQHF. DNA of the CDR3: TGTGCCAGTAAAAAGGGGGCGGTTGGCAATCAGCCCCAGCATTTT.

This clonotype is medium-sized (0.01 to 0.1%) by share. The chain employs TRBV19 and TRBJ1-5, with D maybe TRBD1 (5 bases). V lost 3 bases and J 1 base, leaving 16 bases between the germline ends. This CDR3 region has 17 residues. Germline V CDR1 and CDR2: LNHDA, SQIVND (reference sequence). This CDR3 is CASSISTEYFSNQPQHF. The CDR3 DNA reads as TGTGCCAGTAGTATCTCGACAGAATACTTCAGCAATCAGCCCCAGCATTTT.

By sample share, this clonotype is medium-sized (0.01 to 0.1%). The chain employs TRBV20-1 and TRBJ2-5; D is uncertain. CDR1 is DFQATT, CDR2 SNEGSKA, per germline (reference sequence). The CDR3 is 14 residues long. V lost 6 bases and J 0 bases, leaving 14 bases between the germline ends. CDR3: CSANSRRDQETQYF. CDR3 sequence (DNA): TGCAGTGCAAATTCCCGCCGGGACCAAGAGACCCAGTACTTC.

This clonotype has a handful of counts. This chain uses TRBV19 with TRBJ2-7; TRBD1 agrees at 9 bases. V gave up 3 bases and J gave up 3 bases; unmatched junction bases: 12. This CDR3 comprises 17 residues. Looked up from germline, CDR1 is LNHDA and CDR2 is SQIVND (reference sequence). CDR3 bases: TGTGCCAGTAGTATGAGGATCGACAGGGGGAAGAACTACGAGCAGTACTTC. This translates into CASSMRIDRGKNYEQYF.

This clonotype is categorized as medium-sized. The gene calls are TRBV28 and TRBJ1-3; the D gene is possibly TRBD1 (5 bases). Trimming cost V 6 bases and J 11 bases, with 17 bases left between them. Germline CDR1 and CDR2: MDHEN and SYDVKM. The CDR3 runs 13 residues. The CDR3 loop is CASSPDSFGAIYF. CDR3 sequence (DNA): TGTGCCAGCAGCCCCGACAGCTTCGGCGCCATATATTTT.

Ten or more counts support this clonotype. V is TRBV5-1 and J is TRBJ2-7; tentatively, D is TRBD1 (7 bases). V lost 4 bases, J lost 2 bases, and 19 bases lay in between. CDR3 size: 16 residues. CDR1 SGHRS and CDR2 YFSETQ come from the germline V gene. The CDR3 here is CASSGRPDREPYEQYF. The CDR3 DNA is TGCGCCAGCAGCGGGAGGCCAGACAGGGAACCCTACGAGCAGTACTTC.

This clonotype is labeled medium-sized. The V gene is TRBV7-2, the J gene TRBJ2-4; TRBD2 is a possible D gene (5 bases). CDR3 size: 18 residues. V gave up 2 bases and J gave up 0 bases, with 17 bases separating them. The germline V gene has CDR1 SGHTA and CDR2 FQGNSA. The CDR3 sequence is CASSLRGVGDLAKNIQYF. CDR3 bases: TGTGCCAGCAGCTTAAGAGGTGTGGGAGACCTAGCCAAAAACATTCAGTACTTC.

This clonotype came up many times. This sequence joins TRBV18 and TRBJ2-4, with 7 bases lining up with TRBD1. The CDR3 extends over 16 amino acids. From germline, CDR1 is KGHSH and CDR2 LQKENI. V dropped 3 bases and J dropped 1; count of bases not matched to a gene: 6. The CDR3 nucleotides read TGTGCCAGCTCACCGGAACAGGGGCGGGCCAAAAACATTCAGTACTTC. Its protein product is CASSPEQGRAKNIQYF.

In this sample, this clonotype is medium-sized. The rearrangement uses TRBV7-2 and TRBJ1-5; D remains unclear. The germline V gene encodes CDR1 SGHTA and CDR2 FQGNSA. V was trimmed by 1 base and J by 0 bases, leaving 4 bases between them. The CDR3 has 14 residues. This CDR3 reads CASSLELSNQPQHF. The CDR3 DNA reads TGTGCCAGCAGCTTAGAACTTAGCAATCAGCCCCAGCATTTT.

In its sample, this clonotype was seen many times. This chain links TRBV2 with TRBJ2-1; no clear D gene. V was pared by 3 bases and J by 3 bases, with 15 bases between. The germline gives CDR1 SNHLY, CDR2 FYNNEI. This CDR3 is 16 amino acids long. In nucleotides, the CDR3 is TGTGCCAGCAGTGAGGGTTGGCAGGATTACTACAATGAGCAGTTCTTC. This gives the protein CASSEGWQDYYNEQFF.

Judged by abundance, this clonotype is medium-sized. This chain connects TRBV24-1 to TRBJ2-3, with D unresolved. From germline, CDR1 is KGHDR and CDR2 SFDVKD. V lost 4 bases and J 7 bases, leaving 20 bases between the germline ends. CDR3 length: 16 residues. CDR3 loop: CATSDRIMRWDNTQYF. The CDR3 DNA reads TGTGCCACCAGTGACAGGATAATGCGATGGGATAATACGCAGTATTTT.

By share, this clonotype counts as medium-sized. This chain joins TRBV20-1 and TRBJ1-2, with D possibly being TRBD1 (6 bases). V was clipped by 5 bases and J by 8 bases, with 9 bases between them. There are 10 residues in the CDR3. The germline V gene has CDR1 DFQATT and CDR2 SNEGSKA (reference sequence). The DNA of the CDR3 is TGCAGTGCTTTACAGGGCGGCTACACCTTC. Translated: CSALQGGYTF.

The table lists this clonotype with many counts. The rearrangement joins TRBV7-2 to TRBJ2-3; TRBD2 aligns across 10 bases. The J segment lost 2 bases and the V segment lost 6 bases, leaving 2 bases of the junction unmatched. CDR3 length: 14 amino acids. Per the germline V gene, CDR1 is SGHTA and CDR2 is FQGNSA. The DNA of the CDR3 is TGTGCCAGCAGAGCGGGGGGGTACACAGATACGCAGTATTTT. Protein sequence: CASRAGGYTDTQYF. The whole variable domain, remainder taken from reference TRBV7-2 and TRBJ2-3, is GAGVSQSPSNKVTEKGKDVELRCDPISGHTALYWYRQSLGQGLEFLIYFQGNSAPDKSGLPSDRFSAERTGGSVSTLTIQRTQQEDSAVYLCASRAGGYTDTQYFGPGTRLTVL.

This clonotype was seen ten or more times. The chain carries TRBV18 and TRBJ2-7, with D hard to call. V shed 6 bases and J shed 0 bases, with 12 bases lying between them. The CDR3 loop spans 14 amino acids. In germline, CDR1 is KGHSH, CDR2 LQKENI. In nucleotides, the CDR3 is TGTGCCAGCTCCCTCCGGTTCAACTCCTACGAGCAGTACTTC. Its protein is CASSLRFNSYEQYF. The full variable domain, rest sourced from reference TRBV18 and TRBJ2-7, is NAGVMQNPRHLVRRRGQEARLRCSPMKGHSHVYWYRQLPEEGLKFMVYLQKENIIDESGMPKERFSAEFPKEGPSILRIQQVVRGDSAAYFCASSLRFNSYEQYFGPGTRLTVT.

This clonotype counts as medium-sized. The chain recombines TRBV6-2 or TRBV6-3 with TRBJ1-5, with 8 nucleotides matching TRBD1. Trimming cost V 2 bases and J 8 bases; bases outside gene matches: 5. CDR1 and CDR2 (germline): MNHEY, SVGEGT. The CDR3 is 14 residues long. CDR3 nucleotides: TGTGCCAGCAGTTACACCTCGACAGGGGAGCCCCAGCATTTT. Its translation: CASSYTSTGEPQHF.

This clonotype was seen many times. V is TRBV6-6 and J is TRBJ1-5; the D gene is possibly TRBD1 (5 bases). Germline CDR1 MNHNY, CDR2 SVGAGI (reference sequence). CDR3 length equals 19 residues. V lost 0 bases to trimming and J lost 0 bases, with 18 bases between them. DNA of the CDR3: TGTGCCAGCAGTTACTCGTGGGGGAGTCTCTCTAATAGCAATCAGCCCCAGCATTTT. Protein product: CASSYSWGSLSNSNQPQHF.

The rearrangement links TRBV14 to TRBJ2-2; D is unclear. The V gene's germline CDR1 is SGHDN and CDR2 FVKESK. The CDR3 sequence is 16 residues long. Trimming took 4 bases from V and 4 from J, leaving 16 bases between them. CDR3 coding DNA: TGTGCCAGCAGCCCCCGATCCGGCCTTCTCACCGGGGAGCTGTTTTTT. It codes for CASSPRSGLLTGELFF.

There are many counts of this clonotype. V gene TRBV25-1 combines with J gene TRBJ2-5; TRBD1 agrees at 7 bases. The trim removed 9 bases at V and 5 bases at J, leaving 15 bases unmatched. Germline CDR1 and CDR2: MGHDK and SYGVNS. There are 15 residues in the CDR3. CDR3 DNA: TGTGCCAGATTTATTTTCAACAGGGGAACTGAGACCCAGTACTTC. This translates into CARFIFNRGTETQYF.

V and J are TRBV27 and TRBJ2-1, with a possible D match to TRBD1 (6 bases). This CDR3 is built from 14 residues. V was shortened by 6 bases and J by 5 bases, with 14 bases between the two germline ends. Germline values: CDR1 MNHEY, CDR2 SMNVEV (reference sequence). The CDR3 loop is CASRTQGIDNEQFF. CDR3 coding DNA: TGTGCCAGCAGGACACAGGGAATCGACAATGAGCAGTTCTTC.

This clonotype counts as medium-sized (0.01 to 0.1%). The gene calls are TRBV6-6 and TRBJ2-7; 8 bases match TRBD2. Germline CDR1 MNHNY, CDR2 SVGAGI (reference sequence). J was trimmed by 5 bases and V by 0 bases; bases with no gene match: 9. The CDR3 runs to 16 residues. The CDR3, as DNA: TGTGCCAGCAGTTACTCGATGAAAGCGGGGGTCGACGAGCAGTACTTC. Its protein is CASSYSMKAGVDEQYF.

This clonotype is judged medium-sized. The gene calls are TRBV12-3 or TRBV12-4 and TRBJ1-1, with D maybe TRBD1 (6 bases). The CDR3 length is 12 residues. V was shortened by 5 bases and J by 10 bases, with 14 bases between the two germline ends. CDR3 in amino acids: CASSQNTGTAFF. CDR3 bases: TGTGCCAGCAGTCAGAATACAGGGACAGCTTTCTTT.

This clonotype is labeled hyperexpanded. The CDR3 region has the DNA TGCGCCAGCAGCCAATTTGACGTGGACACTGAAGCTTTCTTT. Translation: CASSQFDVDTEAFF. The J gene is TRBJ1-1, the V gene TRBV4-3; D call uncertain. Trimming cost V 2 bases and J 3 bases, with 10 bases left between them. The CDR3 has 14 residues. Per germline, CDR1 LGHNA and CDR2 YSLEER.